This T cell receptor beta chain was observed in a study of cytomegalovirus exposure and HLA in healthy donors. Study-level findings and limits: Reports indicate that TCR beta sequences accurately predicted the HLA-A and HLA-B alleles of most subjects. It is likely that the observed cluster of highly shared sequence variants was a sequencing artifact. According to the study, 160 or so TCR beta chains were cytomegalovirus-associated.

With respect to this clone: The antigen is not known.

Trimming cost V 1 base and J 4 bases, with 11 bases left between them. The CDR3 runs 15 residues. Germline CDR1 LNHDA, CDR2 SQIVND (reference sequence). Amplification used 60 Vbeta primers and 13 Jbeta primers. Method: immunoSEQ multiplex PCR; TCRdb's copy keeps in-frame clones and lacks some. The sample's table shows tens of thousands of clones. This receptor was obtained from a middle-aged woman in good health and CMV-seropositive. Material for sequencing was PBMCs. The J gene is TRBJ1-5, the V gene TRBV19, with D tentatively TRBD1 (6 bases). The CDR3 loop reads CASSIAGGRNQPQHF. CDR3 in DNA: TGTGCCAGTAGTATAGCGGGGGGCCGGAATCAGCCCCAGCATTTT.